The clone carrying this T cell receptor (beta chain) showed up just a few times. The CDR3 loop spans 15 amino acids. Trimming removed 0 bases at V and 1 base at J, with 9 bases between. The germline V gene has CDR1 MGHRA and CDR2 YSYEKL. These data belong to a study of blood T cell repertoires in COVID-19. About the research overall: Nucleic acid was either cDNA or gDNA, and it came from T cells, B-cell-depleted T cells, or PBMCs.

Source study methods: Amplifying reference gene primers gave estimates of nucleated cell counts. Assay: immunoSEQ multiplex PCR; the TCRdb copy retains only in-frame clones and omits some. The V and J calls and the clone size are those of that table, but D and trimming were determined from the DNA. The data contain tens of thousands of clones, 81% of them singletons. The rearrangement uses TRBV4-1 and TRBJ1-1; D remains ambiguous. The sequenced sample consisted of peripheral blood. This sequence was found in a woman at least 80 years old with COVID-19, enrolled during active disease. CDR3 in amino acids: CASSQDPGKNTEAFF. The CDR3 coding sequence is TGCGCCAGCAGCCAAGATCCTGGCAAGAACACTGAAGCTTTCTTT.